Reported below is one T cell receptor (beta chain). This sample was taken from a study of control samples from healthy donors and cancer patients. The CDR3 spans 13 residues. From germline, CDR1 is SGHDT and CDR2 YYEEEE. Deletions cut 3 bases from V and 3 bases from J, with 9 bases between. Sequenced by immunoSEQ multiplex PCR; TCRdb stores in-frame clones only, minus some. This sample yields over 150,000 clones, of which 90% are seen a single time; just over 1.4% belongs to the top ten. J is TRBJ2-5 and V is TRBV5-6; possible D gene TRBD2, 5 bases. This receptor was identified in a woman aged 45-60 years in good health. Specimen: blood. CDR3: CASSSDLKETQYF. The CDR3 DNA reads as TGTGCCAGCAGCTCGGACTTGAAAGAGACCCAGTACTTC. Based on the CDR3 plus reference TRBV5-6 and TRBJ2-5, the full variable domain is DAGVTQSPTHLIKTRGQQVTLRCSPKSGHDTVSWYQQALGQGPQFIFQYYEEEERQRGNFPDRFSGHQFPNYSSELNVNALLLGDSALYLCASSSDLKETQYFGPGTRLLVL.